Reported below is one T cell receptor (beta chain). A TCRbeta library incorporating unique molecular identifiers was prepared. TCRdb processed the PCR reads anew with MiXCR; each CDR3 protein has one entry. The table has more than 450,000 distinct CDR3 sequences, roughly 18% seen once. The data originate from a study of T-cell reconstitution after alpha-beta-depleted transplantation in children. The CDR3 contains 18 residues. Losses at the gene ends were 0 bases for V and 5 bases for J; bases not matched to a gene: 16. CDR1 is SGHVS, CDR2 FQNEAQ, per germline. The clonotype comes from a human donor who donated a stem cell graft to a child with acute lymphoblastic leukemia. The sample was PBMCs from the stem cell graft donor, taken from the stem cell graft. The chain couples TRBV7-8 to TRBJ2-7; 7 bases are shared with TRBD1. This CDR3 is CASSLAHTPVSGGNEQYF. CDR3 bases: TGTGCCAGCAGCTTAGCCCACACCCCAGTATCAGGGGGTAACGAGCAGTACTTC.